The 28 T cell receptor beta chains below all came from one sample that was sequenced in a study of cytomegalovirus exposure and HLA in healthy donors. The PCR used 60 Vbeta and 13 Jbeta primers. Generated by immunoSEQ multiplex PCR, the TCRdb table keeps only in-frame clones and is missing some. The listing contains fewer than 100,000 clones. The sequenced sample was PBMCs. The receptors were sampled from a man aged 50-60 years in good health and CMV-seronegative.

This chain uses TRBV7-9 with TRBJ2-7; 8 nucleotides line up with TRBD2. The germline gives CDR1 SEHNR, CDR2 FQNEAQ (reference sequence). Unmatched junction bases numbered 5, after V lost 0 bases and J lost 1 base. There are 16 residues in the CDR3. CDR3 coding DNA: TGTGCCAGCAGCTTAGCATCGAGCGGGGGTTCCTACGAGCAGTACTTC. Amino acids: CASSLASSGGSYEQYF.

The gene calls are TRBV19 and TRBJ2-2; possible D gene TRBD1, 5 bases. The germline gives CDR1 LNHDA, CDR2 SQIVND (reference sequence). This CDR3 spans 13 amino acids. The ends were cut back, 2 bases at V and 7 bases at J, with 8 bases in the middle. The CDR3 here is CASSIQGIGELFF. In nucleotides, the CDR3 is TGTGCCAGTAGTATACAGGGAATCGGGGAGCTGTTTTTT.

The genes are TRBV29-1 and TRBJ2-7; weak D call: TRBD1 (5 bases). Looked up from germline, CDR1 is SQVTM and CDR2 is ANQGSEA. This CDR3 spans 13 amino acids. V was pared by 4 bases and J by 3 bases, with 13 bases between. The CDR3 nucleotides read TGCAGCGTTGCCCAGGGCATGGGCTACGAGCAGTACTTC. Its protein is CSVAQGMGYEQYF.

For the CDR3, the DNA is TGTGCCAGCAGCTTAGGCGGGGTGTTAGCTCTTGGTGAGACCCAGTACTTC. Translated: CASSLGGVLALGETQYF. This chain joins TRBV7-6 and TRBJ2-5; weak D call: TRBD2 (6 bases). Trimming removed 1 base from V and 5 bases from J, with 20 bases in between. The length of the CDR3 is 17 residues. Per the germline V gene, CDR1 is SGHVS and CDR2 is FNYEAQ.

The V and J genes are TRBV6-5 and TRBJ2-1; 11 bases agree with TRBD1. J lost 7 bases, V lost 1 base, and 6 bases had no gene match. CDR3 size: 16 residues. Looked up from germline, CDR1 is MNHEY and CDR2 is SVGAGI. DNA of the CDR3: TGTGCCAGCAGTTACTACGGACAGGGGGCTGAAAATGAGCAGTTCTTC. Translating it yields CASSYYGQGAENEQFF.

The gene calls are TRBV5-1 and TRBJ2-3, with D tentatively TRBD1 (5 bases). This CDR3 comprises 15 residues. The germline V and J ends were trimmed by 4 bases and 1 base, with 13 bases remaining between them. Per the germline V gene, CDR1 is SGHRS and CDR2 is YFSETQ. CDR3 residues: CASSQTIQGTDTQYF. Here the CDR3 DNA reads TGCGCCAGCAGCCAAACGATACAGGGCACAGATACGCAGTATTTT.

The chain is built from TRBV2 and TRBJ1-2, with a possible D match to TRBD1 (6 bases). V shed 8 bases and J shed 5 bases, with 18 bases lying between them. CDR1 and CDR2 (germline): SNHLY, FYNNEI. The CDR3 length is 14 residues. CDR3 loop: CASPKGQGIYGYTF. CDR3 sequence (DNA): TGTGCCAGCCCTAAAGGGCAGGGGATTTATGGCTACACCTTC.

The J gene is TRBJ1-1, the V gene TRBV19; D is ambiguous. This CDR3 has 14 residues. Germline-derived CDR1 and CDR2 are LNHDA and SQIVND (reference sequence). Trimming shortened V by 3 bases and J by 1 base, and 9 bases separated the two germline ends. The CDR3 here is CASSIFSGNTEAFF. CDR3 nucleotide sequence: TGTGCCAGTAGTATCTTCAGCGGGAACACTGAAGCTTTCTTT.

The genes are TRBV18 and TRBJ2-1; 8 bases agree with TRBD1. The germline CDR1 and CDR2 sequences are KGHSH and LQKENI. The junction had 5 bases not matched to a gene; V was cut back by 3 bases and J by 4 bases. The CDR3 contains 15 residues. The CDR3 is CASSPEDRVYNEQFF. Written as DNA, the CDR3 is TGTGCCAGCTCACCCGAGGACAGGGTTTACAATGAGCAGTTCTTC.

The chain carries TRBV6-5 and TRBJ1-5, with D possibly being TRBD1 (6 bases). This CDR3 comprises 13 residues. The germline V gene encodes CDR1 MNHEY and CDR2 SVGAGI. Trimming cost V 10 bases and J 4 bases, with 14 bases left between them. The CDR3 here is CATRTGTNQPQHF. Here the CDR3 DNA reads TGTGCCACCCGAACAGGGACAAATCAGCCCCAGCATTTT.

The chain recombines TRBV28 with TRBJ1-5, with D uncertain. Germline values: CDR1 MDHEN, CDR2 SYDVKM. This CDR3 comprises 14 residues. Trimming stripped 2 bases from V and 3 bases from J, with 8 bases between. The CDR3 sequence is CASSLAGFNQPQHF. The CDR3 nucleotides read TGTGCCAGCAGTTTAGCCGGGTTCAATCAGCCCCAGCATTTT.

The chain combines TRBV5-6 with TRBJ2-5, with 10 bases identical to TRBD2. CDR1 and CDR2 from the germline V gene are SGHDT and YYEEEE. The CDR3 extends over 16 amino acids. J was trimmed by 3 bases and V by 7 bases; bases with no gene match: 12. CDR3 region: CASLTPGSGGEETQYF. The CDR3 bases are TGTGCCAGCCTAACCCCAGGGAGCGGGGGGGAAGAGACCCAGTACTTC.

The chain recombines TRBV19 with TRBJ2-7; 9 bases are shared with TRBD1. Germline V lookup: CDR1 LNHDA, CDR2 SQIVND (reference sequence). The trim removed 4 bases at V and 3 bases at J, leaving 7 bases unmatched. This CDR3 is built from 15 residues. The DNA of the CDR3 is TGTGCCAGTAGTACTTCCGGGACAGGGAGCTACGAGCAGTACTTC. Protein: CASSTSGTGSYEQYF. The full variable domain, with the rest looked up from reference TRBV19 and TRBJ2-7, is DGGITQSPKYLFRKEGQNVTLSCEQNLNHDAMYWYRQDPGQGLRLIYYSQIVNDFQKGDIAEGYSVSREKKESFPLTVTSAQKNPTAFYLCASSTSGTGSYEQYFGPGTRLTVT.

The chain carries TRBV9 and TRBJ1-4; D is perhaps TRBD1 (5 bases). The CDR3 has 14 amino acids. The germline V gene has CDR1 SGDLS and CDR2 YYNGEE. The germline V and J ends were trimmed by 0 bases and 4 bases, with 7 bases remaining between them. The DNA of the CDR3 is TGTGCCAGCAGCGTAGGACAGCTTAATGAAAAACTGTTTTTT. Translating gives CASSVGQLNEKLFF.

The chain has TRBV6-4 and TRBJ2-2; TRBD1 aligns across 7 bases. With 6 bases clipped from V and 0 bases from J, the junction kept 4 bases outside the gene matches. This CDR3 is built from 15 residues. The germline V gene encodes CDR1 MRHNA and CDR2 SNTAGT. CDR3 residues: CASRPGTANTGELFF. DNA for the CDR3: TGTGCCAGCAGACCCGGGACAGCGAACACCGGGGAGCTGTTTTTT.

This rearrangement joins TRBV6-1 to TRBJ2-1; D may be TRBD2 (6 bases). CDR1 and CDR2 (germline): MNHNS, SASEGT. There are 14 residues in the CDR3. Trimming left V 2 bases short and J 8 bases short, with 13 bases between. The CDR3 protein is CASSEYGTLDEQFF. The DNA of the CDR3 is TGTGCCAGCAGTGAATATGGGACTTTGGATGAGCAGTTCTTC.

This chain joins TRBV19 and TRBJ1-1; 9 bases line up with TRBD1. The CDR3 loop spans 14 amino acids. V shed 3 bases, J shed 1 base, and the junction held 0 bases outside the gene matches. Germline-derived CDR1 and CDR2 are LNHDA and SQIVND (reference sequence). The DNA of the CDR3 is TGTGCCAGTAGTATGGGACAGGGGAACACTGAAGCTTTCTTT. Translating it yields CASSMGQGNTEAFF.

The chain joins TRBV6-6 to TRBJ1-2; 9 positions match TRBD1. J was trimmed by 4 bases and V by 6 bases; bases with no gene match: 6. This CDR3 region has 14 residues. Germline CDR1 and CDR2: MNHNY and SVGAGI (reference sequence). The CDR3 sequence is CASSPGQGFYGYTF. The CDR3 nucleotides read TGTGCCAGCAGCCCGGGACAGGGCTTCTATGGCTACACCTTC.

The chain is built from TRBV18 and TRBJ1-2; no clear D gene. V was trimmed by 1 base and J by 8 bases, leaving 14 bases between them. This CDR3 comprises 14 residues. The germline V gene encodes CDR1 KGHSH and CDR2 LQKENI. CDR3 amino acids: CASSPQGEGRGYTF. The CDR3 DNA reads TGTGCCAGCTCACCACAGGGAGAAGGCCGGGGCTACACCTTC.

The gene calls are TRBV6-5 and TRBJ1-4, with TRBD1 matching 8 bases. Looked up from germline, CDR1 is MNHEY and CDR2 is SVGAGI. The CDR3 extends over 14 amino acids. The V and J ends lost 2 bases and 4 bases, in that order; junction bases with no gene match: 0. The CDR3 nucleotides are TGTGCCAGCAGTTACACAGGGGGTAATGAAAAACTGTTTTTT. Its translation: CASSYTGGNEKLFF.

The chain links TRBV11-2 to TRBJ2-2; D is unclear. In germline, CDR1 is SGHAT, CDR2 FQNNGV. This CDR3 contains 14 residues. V lost 2 bases to trimming and J lost 7 bases, with 11 bases between them. CDR3 in DNA: TGTGCCAGCAGCTTATTCCGGGTAGGCGGGGAGCTGTTTTTT. Translation gives CASSLFRVGGELFF.

CDR3 DNA: TGTGCCAGCAGCTTACGGACAGGAGTGAACACTGAAGCTTTCTTT. Amino acid sequence: CASSLRTGVNTEAFF. V and J are TRBV7-8 and TRBJ1-1, with TRBD1 matching over 7 bases. Unmatched junction bases numbered 3, after V lost 2 bases and J lost 0 bases. The CDR3 is 15 residues long. The germline gives CDR1 SGHVS, CDR2 FQNEAQ.

The CDR3 DNA reads TGTGCCAGCAGCTTAGTTCCTAGTTCGGGAGAGACCCAGTACTTC. It codes for CASSLVPSSGETQYF. The genes are TRBV7-2 and TRBJ2-5; D uncertain. Trimming pared 1 base from V and 4 bases from J, leaving 13 bases between. The CDR3 spans 15 residues. CDR1 and CDR2 (germline): SGHTA, FQGNSA.

The rearrangement uses TRBV28 and TRBJ1-2, with D perhaps matching TRBD1 (5 bases). Germline CDR1 is MDHEN and CDR2 is SYDVKM. V was trimmed by 4 bases and J by 8 bases, leaving 17 bases between them. This CDR3 contains 14 residues. CDR3 DNA sequence: TGTGCCAGCAGTTCACATCAGGGCACCGGCGGCTACACCTTC. Translating it yields CASSSHQGTGGYTF.

The J gene is TRBJ1-5, the V gene TRBV6-1; no definite D call. The CDR3 loop spans 17 amino acids. From germline, CDR1 is MNHNS and CDR2 SASEGT. V was shortened by 1 base and J by 1 base, with 14 bases between the two germline ends. The CDR3 loop is CASSEGTVKESNQPQHF. The DNA for the CDR3 is TGTGCCAGCAGTGAAGGTACAGTGAAGGAAAGCAATCAGCCCCAGCATTTT.

The chain carries TRBV29-1 and TRBJ2-7; D possibly corresponds to TRBD2 (6 bases). The germline V gene encodes CDR1 SQVTM and CDR2 ANQGSEA. V was shortened by 6 bases and J by 7 bases, with 19 bases between the two germline ends. The CDR3 extends over 13 amino acids. In DNA form, the CDR3 reads TGCAGCGTATCCCGGGACTCCCAAGGGGAGCAGTACTTC. Translation: CSVSRDSQGEQYF.

Turning to this clone: One junction end disagrees with the germline gene, perhaps due to a read error. The chain has TRBV11-2 and TRBJ1-1, with no clear D. The CDR3 has 15 residues. Germline assignment: CDR1 SGHAT and CDR2 FQNNGV. The CDR3 region has the DNA TGTGCCAGCGGCTTAATAGCGGGGTCGAACACTGAAGCTTTCTTT. This encodes CASGLIAGSNTEAFF.

The chain carries TRBV19 and TRBJ1-1; the match to TRBD1 covers 9 bases. Looked up from germline, CDR1 is LNHDA and CDR2 is SQIVND (reference sequence). The CDR3 extends over 16 amino acids. Losses at the gene ends were 10 bases for V and 0 bases for J; bases not matched to a gene: 12. CDR3 residues: CATKPGQGLMNTEAFF. CDR3 coding DNA: TGTGCCACAAAGCCGGGACAGGGCCTCATGAACACTGAAGCTTTCTTT.